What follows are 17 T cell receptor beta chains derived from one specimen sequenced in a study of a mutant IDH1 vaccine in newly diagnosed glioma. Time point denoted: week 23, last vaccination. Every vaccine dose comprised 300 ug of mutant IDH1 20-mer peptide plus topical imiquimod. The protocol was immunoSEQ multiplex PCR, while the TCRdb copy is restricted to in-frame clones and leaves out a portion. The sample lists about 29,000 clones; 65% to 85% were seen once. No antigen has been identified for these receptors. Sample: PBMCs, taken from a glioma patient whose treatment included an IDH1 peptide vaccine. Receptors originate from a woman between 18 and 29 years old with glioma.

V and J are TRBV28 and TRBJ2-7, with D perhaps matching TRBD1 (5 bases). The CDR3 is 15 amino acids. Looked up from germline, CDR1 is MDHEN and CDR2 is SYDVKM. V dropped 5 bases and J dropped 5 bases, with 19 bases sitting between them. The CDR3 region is CASSPAGWQGDEQYF. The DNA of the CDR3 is TGTGCCAGCAGTCCCGCCGGGTGGCAGGGCGACGAGCAGTACTTC.

This CDR3 reads CSVQTLGGEGRRSGELFF. DNA of the CDR3: TGCAGCGTTCAAACATTGGGAGGCGAGGGGCGAAGGTCCGGGGAGCTGTTTTTT. The V and J genes are TRBV29-1 and TRBJ2-2; perhaps TRBD2 as D (6 bases). The CDR3 is 18 amino acids. Germline CDR1 and CDR2: SQVTM and ANQGSEA. The V and J ends lost 5 bases and 6 bases respectively, with 28 bases between them.

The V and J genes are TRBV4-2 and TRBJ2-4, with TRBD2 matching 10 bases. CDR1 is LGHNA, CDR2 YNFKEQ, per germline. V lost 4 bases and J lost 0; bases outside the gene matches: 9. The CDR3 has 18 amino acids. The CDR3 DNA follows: TGTGCCAGCAGCCTCGGGACTAGCGTGGGGGTAGCCAAAAACATTCAGTACTTC. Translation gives CASSLGTSVGVAKNIQYF.

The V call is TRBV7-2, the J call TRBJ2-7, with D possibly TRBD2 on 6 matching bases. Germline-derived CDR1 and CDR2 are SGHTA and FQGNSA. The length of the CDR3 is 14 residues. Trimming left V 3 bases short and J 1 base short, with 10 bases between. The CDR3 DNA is TGTGCCAGCAGCTTTTGGGGACTGTCCTACGAGCAGTACTTC. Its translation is CASSFWGLSYEQYF.

The CDR3 DNA reads as TGTGCCAGCAGCTTAGTCTATCAGCAGTACTTC. As protein: CASSLVYQQYF. This chain uses TRBV7-9 with TRBJ2-7; D remains unclear. Germline loops: CDR1 SEHNR, CDR2 FQNEAQ (reference sequence). Trimming stripped 1 base from V and 8 bases from J, with 6 bases between. The CDR3 covers 11 residues.

The CDR3 DNA sequence: TGTGCCAGCAGCCGGTCCGGGGGCAGGGACACTGAAGCTTTCTTT. Amino acids: CASSRSGGRDTEAFF. The chain is built from TRBV5-5 and TRBJ1-1, with D tentatively TRBD1 (6 bases). The ends were cut back, 4 bases at V and 3 bases at J, with 16 bases in the middle. The germline gives CDR1 SGHKS, CDR2 YYEKEE (reference sequence). This CDR3 spans 15 amino acids.

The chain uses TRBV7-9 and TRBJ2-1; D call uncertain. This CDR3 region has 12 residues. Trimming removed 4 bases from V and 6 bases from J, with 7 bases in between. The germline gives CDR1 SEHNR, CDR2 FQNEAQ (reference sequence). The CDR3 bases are TGTGCCAGCAGCTCGGACGGCAATGAGCAGTTCTTC. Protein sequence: CASSSDGNEQFF.

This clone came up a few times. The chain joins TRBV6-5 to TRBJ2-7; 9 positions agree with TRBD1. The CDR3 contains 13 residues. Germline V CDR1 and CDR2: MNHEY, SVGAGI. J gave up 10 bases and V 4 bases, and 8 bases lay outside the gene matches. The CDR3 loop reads CASSSGTGSRQYF. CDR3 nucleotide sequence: TGTGCCAGCAGTTCCGGGACAGGGTCTCGCCAGTACTTC.

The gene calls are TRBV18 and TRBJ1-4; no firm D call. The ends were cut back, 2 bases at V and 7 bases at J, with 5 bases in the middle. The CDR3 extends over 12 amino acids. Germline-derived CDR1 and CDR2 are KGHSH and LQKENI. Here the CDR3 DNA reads TGTGCCAGCTCACCAGCGGCTGAAAAACTGTTTTTT. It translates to CASSPAAEKLFF.

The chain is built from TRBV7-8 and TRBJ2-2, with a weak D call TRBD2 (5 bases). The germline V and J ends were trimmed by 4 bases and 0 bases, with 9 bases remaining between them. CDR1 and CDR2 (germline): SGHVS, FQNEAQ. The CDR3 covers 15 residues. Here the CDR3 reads CASSWSGSNTGELFF. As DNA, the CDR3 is TGTGCCAGCAGCTGGAGCGGCTCGAACACCGGGGAGCTGTTTTTT.

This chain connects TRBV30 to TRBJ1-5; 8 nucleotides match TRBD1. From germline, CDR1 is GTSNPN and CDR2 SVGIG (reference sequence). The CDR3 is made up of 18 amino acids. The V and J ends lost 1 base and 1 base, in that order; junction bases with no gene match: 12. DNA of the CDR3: TGTGCCTGGAGTGCCCCCCCCGCAGGGGGCGAAAGCAATCAGCCCCAGCATTTT. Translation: CAWSAPPAGGESNQPQHF. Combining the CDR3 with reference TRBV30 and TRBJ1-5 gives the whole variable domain SQTIHQWPATLVQPVGSPLSLECTVEGTSNPNLYWYRQAAGRGLQLLFYSVGIGQISSEVPQNLSASRPQDRQFILSSKKLLLSDSGFYLCAWSAPPAGGESNQPQHFGDGTRLSIL.

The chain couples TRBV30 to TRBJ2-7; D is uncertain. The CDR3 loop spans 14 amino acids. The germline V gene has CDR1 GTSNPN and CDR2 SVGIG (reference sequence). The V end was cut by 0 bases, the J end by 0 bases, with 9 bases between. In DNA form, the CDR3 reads TGTGCCTGGAGTGTCCAGCCCAGCTCCTACGAGCAGTACTTC. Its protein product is CAWSVQPSSYEQYF.

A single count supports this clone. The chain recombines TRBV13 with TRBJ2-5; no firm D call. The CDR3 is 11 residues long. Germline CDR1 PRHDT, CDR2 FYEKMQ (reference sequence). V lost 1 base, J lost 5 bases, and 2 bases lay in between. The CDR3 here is CASSLDETQYF. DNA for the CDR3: TGTGCCAGCAGCTTAGATGAGACCCAGTACTTC.

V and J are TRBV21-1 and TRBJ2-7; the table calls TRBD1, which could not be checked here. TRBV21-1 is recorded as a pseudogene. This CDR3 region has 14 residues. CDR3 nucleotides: TGTGCCAGCAGCAAAGCCACAGGGGCCTACGAGCAGTACTTC. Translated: CASSKATGAYEQYF.

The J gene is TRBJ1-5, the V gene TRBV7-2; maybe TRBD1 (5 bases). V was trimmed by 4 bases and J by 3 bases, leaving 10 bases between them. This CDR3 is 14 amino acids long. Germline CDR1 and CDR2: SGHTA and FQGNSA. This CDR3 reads CASSSGRYNQPQHF. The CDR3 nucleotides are TGTGCCAGCAGCTCAGGGCGATACAATCAGCCCCAGCATTTT.

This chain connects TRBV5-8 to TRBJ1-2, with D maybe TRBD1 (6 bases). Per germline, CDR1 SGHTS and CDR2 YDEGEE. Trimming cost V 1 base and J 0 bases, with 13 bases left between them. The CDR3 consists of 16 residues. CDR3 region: CASSLRDRRTNYGYTF. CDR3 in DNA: TGTGCCAGCAGCTTGCGTGACAGGCGTACTAACTATGGCTACACCTTC.

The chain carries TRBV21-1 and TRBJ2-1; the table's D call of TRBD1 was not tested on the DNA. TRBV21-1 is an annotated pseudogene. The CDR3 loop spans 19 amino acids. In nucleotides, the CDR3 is TGTGCCAGCAGCCCAAGGCGTTGGATAAGGGGGAGCTCCTACAATGAGCAGTTCTTC. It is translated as CASSPRRWIRGSSYNEQFF.